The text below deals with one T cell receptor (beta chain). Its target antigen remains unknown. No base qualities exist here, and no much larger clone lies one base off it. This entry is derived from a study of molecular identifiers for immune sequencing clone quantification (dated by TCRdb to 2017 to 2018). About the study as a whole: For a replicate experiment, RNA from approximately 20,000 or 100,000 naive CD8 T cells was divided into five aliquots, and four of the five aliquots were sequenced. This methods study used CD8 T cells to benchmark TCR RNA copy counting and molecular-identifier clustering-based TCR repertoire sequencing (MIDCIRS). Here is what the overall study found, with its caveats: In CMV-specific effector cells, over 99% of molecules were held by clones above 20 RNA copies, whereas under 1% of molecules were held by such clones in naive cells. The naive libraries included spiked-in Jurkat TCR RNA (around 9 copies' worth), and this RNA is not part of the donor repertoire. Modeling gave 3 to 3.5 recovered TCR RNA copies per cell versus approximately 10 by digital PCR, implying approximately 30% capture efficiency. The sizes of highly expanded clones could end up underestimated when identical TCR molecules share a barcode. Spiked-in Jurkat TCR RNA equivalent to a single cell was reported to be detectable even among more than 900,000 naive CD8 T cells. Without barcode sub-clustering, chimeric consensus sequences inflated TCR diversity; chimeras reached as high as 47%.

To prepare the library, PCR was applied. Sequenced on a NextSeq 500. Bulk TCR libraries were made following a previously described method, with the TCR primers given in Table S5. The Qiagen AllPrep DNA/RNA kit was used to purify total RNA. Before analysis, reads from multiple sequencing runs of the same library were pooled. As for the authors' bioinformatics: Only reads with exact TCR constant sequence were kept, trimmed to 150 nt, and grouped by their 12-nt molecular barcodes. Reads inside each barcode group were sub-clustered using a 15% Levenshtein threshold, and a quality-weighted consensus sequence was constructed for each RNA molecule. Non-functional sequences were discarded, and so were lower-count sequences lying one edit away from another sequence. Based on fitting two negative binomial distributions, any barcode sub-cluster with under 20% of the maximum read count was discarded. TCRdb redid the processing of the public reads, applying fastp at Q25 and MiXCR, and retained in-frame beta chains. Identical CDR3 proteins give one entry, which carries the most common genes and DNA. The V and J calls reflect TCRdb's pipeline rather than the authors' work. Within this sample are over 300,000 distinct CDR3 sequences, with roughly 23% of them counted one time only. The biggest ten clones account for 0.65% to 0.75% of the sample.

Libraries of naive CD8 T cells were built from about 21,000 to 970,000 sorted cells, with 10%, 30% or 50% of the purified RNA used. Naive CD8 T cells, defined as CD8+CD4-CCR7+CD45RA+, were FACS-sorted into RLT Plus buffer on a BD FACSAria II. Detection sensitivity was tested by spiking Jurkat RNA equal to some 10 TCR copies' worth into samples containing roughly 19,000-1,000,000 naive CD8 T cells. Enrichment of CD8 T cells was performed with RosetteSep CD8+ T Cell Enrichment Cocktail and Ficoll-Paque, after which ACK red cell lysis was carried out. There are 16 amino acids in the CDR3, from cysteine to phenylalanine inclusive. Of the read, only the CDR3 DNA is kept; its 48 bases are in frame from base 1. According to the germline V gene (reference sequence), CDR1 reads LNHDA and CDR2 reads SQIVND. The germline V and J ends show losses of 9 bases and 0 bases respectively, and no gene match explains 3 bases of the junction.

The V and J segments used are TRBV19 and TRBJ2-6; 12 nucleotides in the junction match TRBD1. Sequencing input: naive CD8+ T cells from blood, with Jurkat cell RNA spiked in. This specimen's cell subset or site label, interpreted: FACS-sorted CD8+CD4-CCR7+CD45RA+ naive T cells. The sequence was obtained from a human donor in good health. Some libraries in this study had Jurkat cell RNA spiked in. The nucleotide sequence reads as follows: TGTGCCAGCGGGACAGGGGGCCGCTCTGGGGCCAACGTCCTGACTTTC. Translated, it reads CASGTGGRSGANVLTF.